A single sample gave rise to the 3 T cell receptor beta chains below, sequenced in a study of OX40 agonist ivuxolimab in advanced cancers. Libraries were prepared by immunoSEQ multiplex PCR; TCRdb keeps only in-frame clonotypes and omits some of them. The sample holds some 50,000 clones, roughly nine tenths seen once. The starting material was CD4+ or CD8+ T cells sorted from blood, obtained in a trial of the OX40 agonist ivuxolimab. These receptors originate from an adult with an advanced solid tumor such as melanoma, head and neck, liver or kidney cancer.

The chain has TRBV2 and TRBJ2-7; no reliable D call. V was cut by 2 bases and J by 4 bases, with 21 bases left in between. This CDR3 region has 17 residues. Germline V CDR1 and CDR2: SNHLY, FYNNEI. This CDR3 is CASSEPPGKVSRYEQYF. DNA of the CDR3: TGTGCCAGCAGTGAACCTCCCGGTAAGGTCTCGAGGTACGAGCAGTACTTC.

Written as DNA, the CDR3 is TGTGCCAGCAGCTTCGACAGGAGCTCCTACGAGCAGTACTTC. It yields the protein CASSFDRSSYEQYF. The rearrangement uses TRBV7-9 and TRBJ2-7; tentatively, D is TRBD1 (6 bases). CDR1 and CDR2 from the germline V gene are SEHNR and FQNEAQ (reference sequence). There are 14 residues in the CDR3. V lost 3 bases, J lost 0 bases, and 9 bases lay in between.

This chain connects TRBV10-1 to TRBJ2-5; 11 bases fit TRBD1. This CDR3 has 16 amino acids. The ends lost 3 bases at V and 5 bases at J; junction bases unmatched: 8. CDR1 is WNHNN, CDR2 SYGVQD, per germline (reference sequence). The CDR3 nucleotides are TGCGCCAGCAGTGACTCCGGGACAGGGGGAGGCGAGACCCAGTACTTC. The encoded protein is CASSDSGTGGGETQYF.